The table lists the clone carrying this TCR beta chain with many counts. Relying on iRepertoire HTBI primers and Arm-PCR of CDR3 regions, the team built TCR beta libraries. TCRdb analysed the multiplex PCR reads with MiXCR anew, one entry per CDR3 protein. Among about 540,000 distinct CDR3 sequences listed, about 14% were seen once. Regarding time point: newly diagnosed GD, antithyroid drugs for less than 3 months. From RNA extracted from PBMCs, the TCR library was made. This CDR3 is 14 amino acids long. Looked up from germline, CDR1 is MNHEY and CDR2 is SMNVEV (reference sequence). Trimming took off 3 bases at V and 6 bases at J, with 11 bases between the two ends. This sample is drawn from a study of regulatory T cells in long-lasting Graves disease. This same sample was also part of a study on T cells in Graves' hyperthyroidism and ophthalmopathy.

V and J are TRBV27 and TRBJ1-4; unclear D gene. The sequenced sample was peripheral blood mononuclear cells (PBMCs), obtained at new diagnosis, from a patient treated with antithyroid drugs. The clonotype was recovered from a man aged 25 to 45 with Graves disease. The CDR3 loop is CASSLGRMDEKLFF. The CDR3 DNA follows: TGTGCCAGCAGTTTGGGGAGGATGGATGAAAAACTGTTTTTT.